A single sample gave rise to the 25 T cell receptor beta chains below, sequenced in a study of blood T cell repertoires in COVID-19. Produced via immunoSEQ multiplex PCR; TCRdb's table is partial and in-frame only. The sample lists about 150,000 clones; approximately 90% were seen once. Sequenced material: peripheral blood. The origin of the receptors is a woman between 40 and 55 years old with acute or convalescent COVID-19.

V gene TRBV27 combines with J gene TRBJ1-4; D is uncertain. The CDR3 has 15 residues. The V end was cut by 6 bases, the J end by 0 bases, with 11 bases between. Per germline, CDR1 MNHEY and CDR2 SMNVEV (reference sequence). CDR3 amino acids: CASSPRRATNEKLFF. As DNA, the CDR3 is TGTGCCAGCAGCCCGCGCCGGGCAACTAATGAAAAACTGTTTTTT.

This chain links TRBV3-1 (or the pseudogene TRBV3-2) with TRBJ2-7; 7 positions agree with TRBD1. With 1 base clipped from V and 4 bases from J, the junction kept 4 bases outside the gene matches. CDR1 LGHDT and CDR2 YNNKEL come from the germline V gene (reference sequence). CDR3 length equals 14 residues. The CDR3 loop reads CASSQVRGRYEQYF. As DNA, the CDR3 is TGTGCCAGCAGCCAAGTCAGGGGGAGATACGAGCAGTACTTC.

The chain links TRBV18 to TRBJ2-7, with 8 bases fitting TRBD1. Germline CDR1 reads KGHSH; CDR2 reads LQKENI. The CDR3 sequence is 13 residues long. Unmatched junction bases numbered 3, after V lost 5 bases and J lost 3 bases. CDR3 DNA sequence: TGTGCCAGCTCATCCGGACAGGGCTACGAGCAGTACTTC. Amino acid sequence: CASSSGQGYEQYF.

V is TRBV29-1 and J is TRBJ1-1; D gene unclear. Germline values: CDR1 SQVTM, CDR2 ANQGSEA. The CDR3 is 13 amino acids. V lost 3 bases, J lost 0 bases, and 8 bases lay in between. In DNA, the CDR3 is TGCAGCGTTGATACGGGAATGAACACTGAAGCTTTCTTT. Amino acid sequence: CSVDTGMNTEAFF.

This chain links TRBV29-1 with TRBJ2-3; D gene ambiguous. Per the germline V gene, CDR1 is SQVTM and CDR2 is ANQGSEA. V shed 3 bases and J shed 6 bases, with 10 bases lying between them. This CDR3 is 12 amino acids long. The CDR3 here is CSVEASRDTQYF. In DNA, the CDR3 is TGCAGCGTTGAGGCTAGTAGGGATACGCAGTATTTT.

This clone was recorded once. The chain is built from TRBV19 and TRBJ2-4; tentative D call: TRBD2 (5 bases). Germline assignment: CDR1 LNHDA and CDR2 SQIVND (reference sequence). V lost 0 bases and J 3 bases, leaving 15 bases between the germline ends. The CDR3 length is 17 residues. The CDR3 DNA reads as TGTGCCAGTAGTATAGATCATAGAGGGATCGGCAAAAACATTCAGTACTTC. Translated: CASSIDHRGIGKNIQYF.

J is TRBJ2-7 and V is TRBV6-6; 9 nucleotides match TRBD1. The CDR3 is 14 residues long. The trim removed 5 bases at V and 3 bases at J, leaving 5 bases unmatched. Per germline, CDR1 MNHNY and CDR2 SVGAGI (reference sequence). The CDR3 region is CASSTGTGLYEQYF. The CDR3 DNA reads as TGTGCCAGCAGTACCGGGACAGGGCTCTACGAGCAGTACTTC.

V usage is TRBV18 and J usage is TRBJ1-1, with 7 bases aligning to TRBD1. Germline V gene sequence: CDR1 KGHSH, CDR2 LQKENI. V lost 1 base to trimming and J lost 2 bases; unmatched junction nucleotides: 13. CDR3 size: 18 residues. In nucleotides, the CDR3 is TGTGCCAGCTCACCACGGATTCCCGGAGGGACAGAAAACACTGAAGCTTTCTTT. This encodes CASSPRIPGGTENTEAFF.

The rearrangement uses TRBV20-1 and TRBJ2-1, with 7 bases that match TRBD2. V gave up 3 bases and J gave up 8 bases; unmatched junction bases: 16. CDR1 and CDR2 from the germline V gene are DFQATT and SNEGSKA (reference sequence). The CDR3 loop spans 16 amino acids. CDR3 sequence (DNA): TGCAGTGCTAGTGGGCCAAATACGGGAGGTTTCGATGAGCAGTTCTTC. It is translated as CSASGPNTGGFDEQFF.

The chain uses TRBV5-6 and TRBJ1-1; the D is unclear. The V and J ends lost 4 bases and 8 bases respectively, with 9 bases between them. Germline lookup yields CDR1 SGHDT and CDR2 YYEEEE. The CDR3 sequence is 11 residues long. The CDR3 here is CASSRIEEAFF. The DNA of the CDR3 is TGTGCCAGCAGCAGAATAGAAGAAGCTTTCTTT.

The chain carries TRBV11-2 and TRBJ1-2; 7 positions match TRBD1. V was pared by 4 bases and J by 4 bases, with 6 bases of the junction left unmatched. CDR3 size: 14 residues. Germline CDR1 is SGHAT and CDR2 is FQNNGV. CDR3 in amino acids: CASSWGGDSYGYTF. In nucleotides, the CDR3 is TGTGCCAGCAGCTGGGGTGGGGACAGCTATGGCTACACCTTC. The full variable domain, with the rest looked up from reference TRBV11-2 and TRBJ1-2, is EAGVAQSPRYKIIEKRQSVAFWCNPISGHATLYWYQQILGQGPKLLIQFQNNGVVDDSQLPKDRFSAERLKGVDSTLKIQPAKLEDSAVYLCASSWGGDSYGYTFGSGTRLTVV.

The V gene is TRBV7-6, the J gene TRBJ2-7; TRBD2 aligns across 13 bases. The ends lost 6 bases at V and 3 bases at J; junction bases unmatched: 5. CDR1 SGHVS and CDR2 FNYEAQ come from the germline V gene. The CDR3 totals 15 residues. The chain's CDR3 is CASSRLAGGFYEQYF. Written as DNA, the CDR3 is TGTGCCAGCAGTCGACTAGCGGGAGGCTTCTACGAGCAGTACTTC.

This clone was recorded once. The rearrangement links TRBV7-6 to TRBJ1-1; 10 bases are a match to TRBD1. V lost 5 bases and J lost 8; bases outside the gene matches: 8. The CDR3 sequence is 14 residues long. The germline gives CDR1 SGHVS, CDR2 FNYEAQ. The CDR3 loop is CASSPGQGGPEAFF. As DNA, the CDR3 is TGTGCCAGCAGCCCAGGACAGGGGGGACCCGAAGCTTTCTTT.

V gene TRBV5-1 combines with J gene TRBJ1-3, with a tentative D call TRBD1 (5 bases). The germline V gene has CDR1 SGHRS and CDR2 YFSETQ. Trimming stripped 2 bases from V and 0 bases from J, with 6 bases between. This CDR3 has 14 residues. CDR3 protein: CASSFGGSGNTIYF. CDR3 nucleotides: TGCGCCAGCAGCTTCGGGGGCTCTGGAAACACCATATATTTT. The variable domain in full, with the rest retrieved from reference TRBV5-1 and TRBJ1-3, is KAGVTQTPRYLIKTRGQQVTLSCSPISGHRSVSWYQQTPGQGLQFLFEYFSETQRNKGNFPGRFSGRQFSNSRSEMNVSTLELGDSALYLCASSFGGSGNTIYFGEGSWLTVV.

This sequence joins TRBV30 and TRBJ1-6; D is possibly TRBD1 (5 bases). Trimming took off 2 bases at V and 5 bases at J, with 10 bases between the two ends. Germline V gene data show CDR1 as GTSNPN and CDR2 as SVGIG (reference sequence). This CDR3 spans 14 amino acids. The CDR3 DNA reads as TGTGCCTGGAGTACACAGGTGGATAATTCACCCCTCCACTTT. It encodes CAWSTQVDNSPLHF.

The sample holds one count of this clone. V usage is TRBV19 and J usage is TRBJ2-2; D may be TRBD1 (5 bases). CDR1 and CDR2 (germline): LNHDA, SQIVND (reference sequence). Trimming removed 1 base at V and 2 bases at J, with 11 bases between. This CDR3 is 16 amino acids long. Here the CDR3 reads CASSIGGPLNTGELFF. The CDR3 DNA follows: TGTGCCAGTAGTATAGGGGGCCCTTTAAACACCGGGGAGCTGTTTTTT.

This clone was picked up one time. This chain connects TRBV7-6 to TRBJ2-1, with 14 bases that match TRBD2. Germline V gives CDR1 SGHVS, CDR2 FNYEAQ. With 0 bases clipped from V and 9 bases from J, the junction kept 10 bases outside the gene matches. The CDR3 is made up of 18 amino acids. The CDR3 DNA sequence: TGTGCCAGCAGCTTAGCGATCCCGACTAGCGGGAGGGCAGCTGAGCAGTTCTTC. Its protein product is CASSLAIPTSGRAAEQFF.

This chain joins TRBV4-1 and TRBJ1-6, with D perhaps TRBD1 (5 bases). The CDR3 runs 16 residues. Germline CDR1 and CDR2: MGHRA and YSYEKL. V lost 0 bases and J lost 7, with 13 bases in between. In DNA, the CDR3 is TGCGCCAGCAGCCAAGATGGGCAGGGAAGGAATTCACCCCTCCACTTT. This encodes CASSQDGQGRNSPLHF.

This clone was seen a single time. The rearrangement uses TRBV5-1 and TRBJ2-7; D gene unclear. The germline V gene encodes CDR1 SGHRS and CDR2 YFSETQ. The CDR3 consists of 14 residues. V was trimmed by 0 bases and J by 1 base, leaving 8 bases between them. The CDR3 reads CASSLEINSYEQYF. The CDR3 region has the DNA TGCGCCAGCAGCTTGGAAATTAATTCCTACGAGCAGTACTTC.

This chain connects TRBV5-8 to TRBJ1-2; TRBD1 matches 7 bases. Germline CDR1 reads SGHTS; CDR2 reads YDEGEE. This CDR3 contains 13 residues. V was clipped by 3 bases and J by 4 bases; unmatched bases: 3. CDR3 bases: TGTGCCAGCAGCTCCCGGGACAGCTATGGCTACACCTTC. Its protein product is CASSSRDSYGYTF.

The chain has TRBV13 and TRBJ2-7, with D maybe TRBD1 (5 bases). V was cut by 1 base and J by 7 bases, with 8 bases left in between. The CDR3 consists of 12 residues. Per germline, CDR1 PRHDT and CDR2 FYEKMQ (reference sequence). CDR3 residues: CASSLEGVEQYF. Here the CDR3 DNA reads TGTGCCAGCAGCTTAGAAGGGGTTGAGCAGTACTTC.

V gene TRBV28 combines with J gene TRBJ2-7; D might be TRBD1 (5 bases). V shed 3 bases and J shed 0 bases, with 9 bases lying between them. CDR1 and CDR2 from the germline V gene are MDHEN and SYDVKM. The CDR3 totals 14 residues. CDR3 in DNA: TGTGCCAGCAGTTTCTCGACAGCCTCCTACGAGCAGTACTTC. Protein sequence: CASSFSTASYEQYF.

This rearrangement joins TRBV3-1 (or the pseudogene TRBV3-2) to TRBJ2-3, with D unclear. This CDR3 has 15 amino acids. V dropped 5 bases and J dropped 0 bases, with 12 bases sitting between them. Germline CDR1 and CDR2: LGHDT and YNNKEL (reference sequence). The CDR3 protein is CASSEAGTSTDTQYF. The DNA for the CDR3 is TGTGCCAGCAGCGAGGCCGGTACTAGCACAGATACGCAGTATTTT.

CDR3 coding DNA: TGTGCCAGCAGTGAATATGGGACAGAGTATGAAAAACTGTTTTTT. As protein: CASSEYGTEYEKLFF. The chain employs TRBV6-1 and TRBJ1-4, with TRBD1 matching over 7 bases. V dropped 2 bases and J dropped 6; count of bases not matched to a gene: 6. Germline CDR1 is MNHNS and CDR2 is SASEGT. This CDR3 contains 15 residues.

The rearrangement uses TRBV27 and TRBJ2-1, with 10 bases aligning to TRBD2. The length of the CDR3 is 15 residues. With V trimmed by 3 bases and J by 9 bases, 8 bases remained unmatched. Germline CDR1 MNHEY, CDR2 SMNVEV (reference sequence). The CDR3 DNA reads as TGTGCCAGCAGTTTGAGCCCTAGCGGGAGAGGTGAGCAGTTCTTC. Encoded protein: CASSLSPSGRGEQFF.